This T cell receptor (beta chain) derives from a study of response to subunit inactivated influenza vaccine. Study-level findings and limits: Every seasonal influenza vaccination brings in few new T cells, the authors suggested.

Via MiXCR, TCRdb re-called the RT-PCR reads, giving one row per CDR3 protein. The table records a few hundred thousand distinct CDR3 sequences, 21% of them present only once. As to this clonotype: Its antigen is undetermined.

CDR1 is SGHRS and CDR2 is YFSETQ in the germline V gene. The length of the CDR3 is 17 residues. The V gene end was trimmed by 1 base and the J gene end by 3 bases; junction bases not matched to a gene: 5. The sequencing here drew on PBMCs from blood, taken roughly 20 months after vaccination. The chain joins TRBV5-1 to TRBJ2-3; TRBD2 matches 13 bases. This clonotype originated in a man aged 45 to 70 who received an inactivated influenza vaccine. The CDR3 coding sequence is TGCGCCAGCAGCTTGACTAGCGGGAGGGAGAAGACAGATACGCAGTATTTT. It specifies CASSLTSGREKTDTQYF.